The rows below give T cell receptor beta chains drawn from one sample of a study of T cell changes during pregnancy in multiple sclerosis. Using immunoSEQ multiplex PCR, the repertoire was profiled, and TCRdb retains in-frame clones only, with some absent. Here the sample spans 100,000 to 130,000 clones, 85% to 95% being singletons. The source was peripheral blood, collected in the third trimester of pregnancy. The receptors were sampled from a female donor in good health, enrolled as a control in a pregnancy study. Both conserved end residues are part of each CDR3.

>TRBV12-5|TRBJ1-5|14
CASAGTGGNQPQHF
>TRBV7-2|TRBJ1-2|13
CASSSDRESGYTF
>TRBV9|TRBJ2-3|14
CASNGGVSTDTQYF
>TRBV6-1|TRBJ1-5|16
CASSEMTGYSNQPQHF
>TRBV7-3|TRBJ2-2|16
CASSSRGDPTTGELFF
>TRBV9|TRBJ1-6|15
CASSGLTGENSPPHF
>TRBV11-2|TRBJ1-5|14
CASSLALDTQPQHF
>TRBV5-4|TRBJ1-3|15
CASSPGQGTGNTIYF
>TRBV7-9|TRBJ1-2|15
CASSLEIRGTGVDTF
>TRBV5-1|TRBJ1-1|14
CASSTGQGDTEAFF
>TRBV9|TRBJ1-1|13
CASSAGTVFEAFF
>TRBV9|TRBJ2-3|17
CASSPSQASTSTDTQYF
>TRBV5-6|TRBJ1-2|13
CASSSQTVHGYTF
>TRBV7-9|TRBJ1-2|15
CASSYTGVVVYGYTF
>TRBV15|TRBJ2-7|14
CATSRVQGTNEQYF
>TRBV6-5|TRBJ1-4|12
CASMADNEKLFF
>TRBV9|TRBJ1-2|14
CASSVDGGNSGYTF